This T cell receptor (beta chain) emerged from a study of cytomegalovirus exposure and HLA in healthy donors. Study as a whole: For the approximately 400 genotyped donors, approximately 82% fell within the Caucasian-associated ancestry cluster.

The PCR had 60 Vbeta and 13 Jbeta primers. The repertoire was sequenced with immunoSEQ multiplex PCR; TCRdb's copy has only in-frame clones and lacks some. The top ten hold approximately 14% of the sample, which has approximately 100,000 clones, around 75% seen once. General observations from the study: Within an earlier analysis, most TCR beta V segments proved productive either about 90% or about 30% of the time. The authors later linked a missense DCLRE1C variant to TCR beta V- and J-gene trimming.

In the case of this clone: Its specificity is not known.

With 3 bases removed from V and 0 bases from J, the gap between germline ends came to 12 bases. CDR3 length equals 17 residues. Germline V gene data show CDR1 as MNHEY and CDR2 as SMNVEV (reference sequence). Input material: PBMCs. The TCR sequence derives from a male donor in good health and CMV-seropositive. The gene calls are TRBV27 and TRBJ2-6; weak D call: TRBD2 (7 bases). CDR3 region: CASSFQGRGSGANVLTF. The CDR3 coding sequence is TGTGCCAGCAGTTTCCAGGGGAGGGGCTCTGGGGCCAACGTCCTGACTTTC.